The 14 T cell receptor beta chains below were found in one sample sequenced in a study of metastatic and nonmetastatic thyroid tumors. Patients had received no treatment of any kind before thyroid surgery. TCRdb re-called the PCR reads with MiXCR. The sample includes more than 20,000 clones, more than 20% seen only once; the top ten take 6.4%. Material for sequencing was tumor tissue. All receptors come from a female donor with papillary thyroid cancer or a benign thyroid nodule (not recorded which). Some clones in this sample may be carry-over from other donors' samples.

This chain connects TRBV6-1 to TRBJ1-5; TRBD1 is a possible D gene (5 bases). The V end lost 4 bases, the J end lost 4 bases, and 11 bases lay between the germline ends. The length of the CDR3 is 14 residues. From germline, CDR1 is MNHNS and CDR2 SASEGT. The CDR3 region is CASSADWGNQPQHF. Written as DNA, the CDR3 is TGTGCCAGCAGTGCGGACTGGGGGAATCAGCCCCAGCATTTT.

This clone is large within its sample. V is TRBV11-2 and J is TRBJ1-2; no clear D. V dropped 5 bases and J dropped 2 bases, with 12 bases sitting between them. Looked up from germline, CDR1 is SGHAT and CDR2 is FQNNGV. This CDR3 spans 14 amino acids. DNA of the CDR3: TGTGCCAGCAGCCTAGGCCAGAGCAACTATGGCTACACCTTC. Its protein product is CASSLGQSNYGYTF.

This clone is categorized as medium-sized (0.01 to 0.1%). The chain links TRBV6-2 or TRBV6-3 to TRBJ2-7; D not resolved. V lost 11 bases and J 1 base, leaving 12 bases between the germline ends. The CDR3 sequence is 12 residues long. Germline values: CDR1 MNHEY, CDR2 SVGEGT. As DNA, the CDR3 is TGTGCCCGGGTCAGGTCTTCCTACGAGCAGTACTTC. This gives the protein CARVRSSYEQYF.

Regarding this clone: One junction end does not reproduce the germline sequence, and a read error may be involved. J is TRBJ2-5 and V is TRBV9; D not certain. Germline values: CDR1 SGDLS, CDR2 YYNGEE. CDR3 length: 15 residues. The CDR3 reads CANSVGGSRQETQYF. DNA for the CDR3: TGTGCCAACAGCGTAGGTGGCAGCAGACAAGAGACCCAGTACTTC.

There are many counts of this clone. Here the CDR3 DNA reads TGTGCCAGCCTCTACTCGGGACTAGCGGGAAATGAGCAGTTCTTC. It yields the protein CASLYSGLAGNEQFF. The rearrangement uses TRBV7-2 and TRBJ2-1; 13 positions agree with TRBD2. The CDR3 runs 15 residues. In germline, CDR1 is SGHTA, CDR2 FQGNSA. V shed 8 bases, J shed 7 bases, and the junction held 8 bases outside the gene matches.

V gene TRBV2 combines with J gene TRBJ1-1; maybe TRBD1 (6 bases). V lost 11 bases and J lost 3, with 16 bases in between. Germline CDR1 reads SNHLY; CDR2 reads FYNNEI. The CDR3 runs to 13 residues. The CDR3 loop reads CAGDRWPDTEAFF. The CDR3 DNA reads as TGTGCCGGAGACAGGTGGCCGGACACTGAAGCTTTCTTT.

Many counts were recorded for this clone. Being one base from a much bigger clone, this may be a read error. This chain links TRBV6-1 with TRBJ1-4; D gene unclear. The CDR3 has 13 residues. CDR1 MNHNS and CDR2 SASEGT come from the germline V gene. In DNA, the CDR3 is TGTGCCAGCAGTGAAAGGCCCCATGAAAGACTGTTTTTT. Its translation: CASSERPHERLFF.

This clone was detected once. This chain uses TRBV30 with TRBJ1-2, with TRBD1 matching 8 bases. V lost 4 bases, J lost 7 bases, and 17 bases stayed unmatched. The CDR3 covers 16 residues. In germline, CDR1 is GTSNPN, CDR2 SVGIG (reference sequence). Here the CDR3 DNA reads TGTGCCTGGACGCGGACAGGGCCCAGCGCACTTTCTGGCTACACCTTC. Translated, it gives CAWTRTGPSALSGYTF.

V gene TRBV3-1 combines with J gene TRBJ2-7; 13 bases align to TRBD2. V dropped 5 bases and J dropped 5; count of bases not matched to a gene: 6. The CDR3 totals 15 residues. Germline values: CDR1 LGHDT, CDR2 YNNKEL (reference sequence). The CDR3 DNA reads as TGTGCCAGCAGCTCGACTAGCGGGGGGATCAACGAGCAGTACTTC. Residues: CASSSTSGGINEQYF.

J is TRBJ2-7 and V is TRBV3-1; D is tentatively TRBD1 or TRBD2 (5 bases each). The CDR3 extends over 15 amino acids. The germline gives CDR1 LGHDT, CDR2 YNNKEL (reference sequence). Trimming took off 6 bases at V and 0 bases at J, with 15 bases between the two ends. CDR3 amino acids: CASSLGRDGSYEQYF. The CDR3 bases are TGTGCCAGCAGTTTAGGCCGGGACGGCTCCTACGAGCAGTACTTC.

This clone was observed many times. The gene calls are TRBV2 and TRBJ1-2; D unclear. The germline V and J ends were trimmed by 1 base and 3 bases, with 12 bases remaining between them. The CDR3 contains 15 residues. CDR1 is SNHLY, CDR2 FYNNEI, per germline. CDR3 loop: CASSEDATWDYGYTF. CDR3 DNA: TGTGCCAGCAGTGAAGACGCTACATGGGACTATGGCTACACCTTC.

This clone was found many times. The J gene is TRBJ2-3, the V gene TRBV20-1; 8 bases map to TRBD2. Trimming at V came to 6 bases and at J to 0 bases, leaving 5 bases not matched to a gene. Germline V gene sequence: CDR1 DFQATT, CDR2 SNEGSKA (reference sequence). The CDR3 length is 14 residues. CDR3 nucleotide sequence: TGCAGTGCCCCCCCTAGCGGGAGCACAGATACGCAGTATTTT. Its protein is CSAPPSGSTDTQYF.

The rearrangement links TRBV20-1 to TRBJ2-7; the D gene is possibly TRBD1 (5 bases). Per the germline V gene, CDR1 is DFQATT and CDR2 is SNEGSKA (reference sequence). V was shortened by 6 bases and J by 7 bases, with 16 bases between the two germline ends. CDR3 length: 12 residues. The CDR3 loop reads CSATLGHTEQYF. The DNA for the CDR3 is TGCAGTGCCACCCTGGGGCACACAGAGCAGTACTTC.

With regard to this clone: Its ends do not fully match the called genes, so a read error is possible. V gene TRBV30 combines with J gene TRBJ1-1; 7 bases align to TRBD1. CDR3 length: 15 amino acids. Germline CDR1 reads GTSNPN; CDR2 reads SVGIG (reference sequence). The CDR3 region has the DNA TGTGCCTGGAGTAACGCGGGACAGCCGAACACTGAAGCTTTATTT. Amino acids: CAWSNAGQPNTEALF.